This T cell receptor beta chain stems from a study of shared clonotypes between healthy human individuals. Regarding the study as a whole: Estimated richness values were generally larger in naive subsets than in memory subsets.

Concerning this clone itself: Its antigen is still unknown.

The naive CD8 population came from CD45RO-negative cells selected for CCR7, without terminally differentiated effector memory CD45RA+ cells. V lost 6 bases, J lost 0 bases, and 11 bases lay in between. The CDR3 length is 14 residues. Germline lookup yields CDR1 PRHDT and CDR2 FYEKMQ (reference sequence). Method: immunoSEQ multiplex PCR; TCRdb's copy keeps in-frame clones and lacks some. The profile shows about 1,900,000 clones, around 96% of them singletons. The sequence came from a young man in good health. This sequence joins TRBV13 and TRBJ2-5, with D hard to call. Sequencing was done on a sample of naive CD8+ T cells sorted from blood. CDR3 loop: CASSTRQNQETQYF. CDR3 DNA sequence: TGTGCCAGCAGTACCCGACAAAACCAAGAGACCCAGTACTTC.